This T cell receptor (beta chain) was documented in a study of blood T cells in healthy people across ages. The sample holds a few counts of this clonotype. The ends were cut back, 0 bases at V and 3 bases at J, with 11 bases in the middle. This CDR3 contains 16 residues. In germline, CDR1 is LGHNA, CDR2 YNFKEQ. Together with a sample-barcoded 5' primer, a J-beta primer mix was included in a second PCR lasting roughly 6 to 12 cycles. In TCRdb, the 5' RACE reads were re-called with MiXCR into one record per CDR3 protein. The sample includes around 1,000,000 distinct CDR3 sequences, under 30% seen only once; the top ten take approximately 0.71%. These records were also assigned to another study, of T cells of mothers and their children. In that study: Per child, roughly 3 million TCR beta CDR3 reads were obtained, against over 8 million per mother.

The source of this sequence is a girl aged 2 to 9 in good health. The rearrangement joins TRBV4-2 to TRBJ2-2; no firm D call. Material: blood. The CDR3 DNA reads TGTGCCAGCAGCCAAGAGAATGCTGGACACACCGGGGAGCTGTTTTTT. Translated: CASSQENAGHTGELFF.